These 9 T cell receptor beta chains came from one sample sequenced in a study of human T cells and chemical hapten exposure. From the RACE reads, TCRdb called clonotypes with MiXCR, one entry per CDR3 protein. The repertoire has about 34,000 distinct CDR3 sequences, around 5% of them found once; the top ten carry roughly 13%. Time point of the sample: healthy volunteer bleed at 6 weeks. The authors' total RNA extraction used unfractionated whole blood. The sample consisted of whole blood. The source of these receptors is a human donor in good health. Some clones in this sample may be carry-over from other donors' samples.

In this sample, this clonotype turned up a few times. Since a much larger clone is just one base distant, this may be a read error. This chain joins TRBV30 and TRBJ2-2, with TRBD2 as a possible D gene (5 bases). CDR1 is GTSNPN, CDR2 SVGIG, per germline (reference sequence). This CDR3 region has 11 residues. The CDR3: CARACSGELFF. The DNA for the CDR3 is TGTGCGAGGGCGTGTTCCGGGGAGCTGTTTTTT.

This clonotype was seen more than once but under ten times. This chain joins TRBV2 and TRBJ2-7; 13 nucleotides agree with TRBD2. The CDR3 is 15 residues long. Trimming cost V 6 bases and J 6 bases; bases outside gene matches: 8. Germline loops: CDR1 SNHLY, CDR2 FYNNEI. CDR3 residues: CASRNGLAGESEQYF. The CDR3, as DNA: TGTGCCAGCAGGAATGGACTAGCGGGAGAGAGCGAGCAGTACTTC.

This clonotype was seen repeatedly, ten times or more. This chain uses TRBV12-3 or TRBV12-4 with TRBJ1-4; D might be TRBD1 (6 bases). This CDR3 has 14 residues. V lost 7 bases and J lost 4, with 13 bases in between. As DNA, the CDR3 is TGTGCCAGCACTAGGGGGGCCTTTAATGAAAAACTGTTTTTT. Amino acid sequence: CASTRGAFNEKLFF.

The table lists this clonotype with a few counts. This sequence joins TRBV30 and TRBJ1-1, with D perhaps matching TRBD1 (5 bases). Deletions cut 0 bases from V and 1 base from J, with 18 bases between. Germline assignment: CDR1 GTSNPN and CDR2 SVGIG (reference sequence). This CDR3 region has 17 residues. The CDR3 here is CAWSVKVGGGTNTEAFF. CDR3 nucleotides: TGTGCCTGGAGTGTAAAGGTGGGCGGAGGGACGAACACTGAAGCTTTCTTT.

This clonotype was recorded at least ten times. The rearrangement joins TRBV12-3 or TRBV12-4 to TRBJ2-7, with no clear D. The CDR3 is 13 residues long. V lost 1 base, J lost 6 bases, and 10 bases lay in between. CDR3 sequence: CASSLERVGEQYF. As DNA, the CDR3 is TGTGCCAGCAGTTTAGAACGGGTCGGCGAGCAGTACTTC.

This clonotype has only a few counts. Here the CDR3 reads CASSWGPNTGELFF. CDR3 DNA sequence: TGTGCCAGCAGCTGGGGCCCGAACACCGGGGAGCTGTTTTTT. The chain joins TRBV14 to TRBJ2-2; a weak D match, TRBD1 (5 bases). The V and J ends lost 5 bases and 0 bases respectively, with 7 bases between them. Germline CDR1 and CDR2: SGHDN and FVKESK. The CDR3 contains 14 residues.

Many counts were recorded for this clonotype. The chain uses TRBV20-1 and TRBJ2-3; weak D call: TRBD2 (6 bases). The germline V gene encodes CDR1 DFQATT and CDR2 SNEGSKA (reference sequence). CDR3 length: 13 amino acids. The V and J ends lost 5 bases and 2 bases respectively, with 11 bases between them. CDR3 sequence reads: CSAGSGVTDTQYF. For the CDR3, the DNA is TGCAGTGCTGGGTCGGGGGTCACAGATACGCAGTATTTT.

This clonotype appeared many times. This chain connects TRBV4-3 to TRBJ1-2; possibly TRBD1 for D (6 bases). Trimming cost V 0 bases and J 5 bases, with 13 bases left between them. This CDR3 contains 15 residues. CDR1 is LGHNA, CDR2 YSLEER, per germline. The CDR3 nucleotides are TGCGCCAGCAGCCAAGATAACGACAGGCCTTATGGCTACACCTTC. Translating it yields CASSQDNDRPYGYTF.

This clonotype was seen repeatedly, ten times or more. The chain combines TRBV3-1 with TRBJ1-1; D not certain. The germline V gene has CDR1 LGHDT and CDR2 YNNKEL (reference sequence). The CDR3 sequence is 11 residues long. The ends were cut back, 0 bases at V and 4 bases at J, with 0 bases in the middle. The CDR3 nucleotides read TGTGCCAGCAGCCAAGACACTGAAGCTTTCTTT. Translation gives CASSQDTEAFF.